This TCR beta chain appears in the sequencing data of a study of T-cell reconstitution after alpha-beta-depleted transplantation in children. A TCRbeta library incorporating unique molecular identifiers was prepared. TCRdb recomputed calls from the PCR reads with MiXCR, one row per CDR3 protein. The table includes around 380,000 distinct CDR3 sequences, approximately 11% detected once. From its first to its last residue, the CDR3 has 11 amino acids. The germline V gene encodes CDR1 GTSNPN and CDR2 SVGIG (reference sequence). A note on this clonotype: No conserved phenylalanine or tryptophan ends this CDR3, so it is likely a read error. It is unclear where the CDR3 begins or ends on the DNA, so no DNA is shown, and the CDR3 is as TCRdb lists it.

This sequence joins TRBV30 and TRBJ2-1; the table assigns TRBD1, which was not confirmed against the DNA. The origin of this receptor is a human donor who donated a stem cell graft to a child with acute myeloid leukemia. Sequences were derived from PBMCs from the stem cell graft donor, sampled from the stem cell graft. This CDR3 is CAWGSREARFH.